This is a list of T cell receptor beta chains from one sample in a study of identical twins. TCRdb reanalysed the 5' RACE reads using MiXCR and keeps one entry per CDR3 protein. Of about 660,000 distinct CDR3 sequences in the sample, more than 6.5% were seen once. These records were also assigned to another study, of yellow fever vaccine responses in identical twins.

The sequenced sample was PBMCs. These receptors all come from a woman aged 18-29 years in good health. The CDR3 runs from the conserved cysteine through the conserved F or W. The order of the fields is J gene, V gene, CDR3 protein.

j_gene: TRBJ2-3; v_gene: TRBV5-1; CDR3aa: CASSLRTGHPLDTQYF
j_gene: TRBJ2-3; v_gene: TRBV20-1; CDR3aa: CSASGLGSSADTQYF
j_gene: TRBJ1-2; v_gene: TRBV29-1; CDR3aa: CSAEGHGGYGYTF
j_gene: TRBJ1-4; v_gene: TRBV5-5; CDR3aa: CASRPGGGGEKLFF
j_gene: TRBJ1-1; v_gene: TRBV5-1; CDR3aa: CASSLNGATEAFF
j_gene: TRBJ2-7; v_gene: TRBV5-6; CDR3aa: CASSSTSRGALYEQYF
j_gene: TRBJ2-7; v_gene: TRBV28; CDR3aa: CASSLIRAYEQYF
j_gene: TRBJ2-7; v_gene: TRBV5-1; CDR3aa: CASSLVGTSGGSYEQYF
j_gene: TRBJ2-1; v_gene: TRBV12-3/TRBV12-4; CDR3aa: CASNMGSREQFF
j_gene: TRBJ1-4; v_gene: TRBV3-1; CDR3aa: CASSGQAQGVGLEKLFF
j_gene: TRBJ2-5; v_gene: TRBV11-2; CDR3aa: CASSPPGGIQETQYF
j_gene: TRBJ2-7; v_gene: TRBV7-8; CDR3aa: CASSRDQTYEQYF
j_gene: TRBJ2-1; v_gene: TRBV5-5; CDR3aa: CASSLDRGLFDVGFF
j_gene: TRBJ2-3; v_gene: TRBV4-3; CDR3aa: CASSQDRGTPRQYF
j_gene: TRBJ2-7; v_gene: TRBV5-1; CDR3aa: CASSLALTGTGSYEQYF
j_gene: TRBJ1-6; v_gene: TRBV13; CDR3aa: CASSLGPRSNSPLHF
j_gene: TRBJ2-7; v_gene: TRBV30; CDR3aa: CAWSRPSYEQYF
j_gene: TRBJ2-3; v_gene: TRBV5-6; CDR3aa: CASSSRTSGSPDTQYF
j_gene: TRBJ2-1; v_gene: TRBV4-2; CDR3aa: CASSQATTSSHEQFF
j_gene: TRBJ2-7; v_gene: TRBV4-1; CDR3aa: CASSQASILAVTSYEQYF
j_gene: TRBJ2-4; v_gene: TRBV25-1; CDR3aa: CASSDSKTGGRDIQYF
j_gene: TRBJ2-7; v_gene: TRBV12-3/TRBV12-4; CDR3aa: CASRSEGGLTYEQYF
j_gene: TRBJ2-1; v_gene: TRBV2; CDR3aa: CASRGQGKYYEQFF
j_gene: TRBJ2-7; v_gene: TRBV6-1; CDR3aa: CASSERGFYEQYF
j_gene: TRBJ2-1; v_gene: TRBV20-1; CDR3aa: CSARAGGGAFEQFF
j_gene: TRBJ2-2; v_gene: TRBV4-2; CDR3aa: CASSQMPLAANTGELFF
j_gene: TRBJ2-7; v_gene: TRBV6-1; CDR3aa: CASSPRRGDRELSYEQYF
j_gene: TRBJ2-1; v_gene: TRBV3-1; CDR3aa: CASSQDGGNYNEQFF
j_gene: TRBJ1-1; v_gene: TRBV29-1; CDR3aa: CSVGGGRGNTEAFF
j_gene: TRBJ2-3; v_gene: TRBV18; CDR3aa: CASSPYGETDTQYF
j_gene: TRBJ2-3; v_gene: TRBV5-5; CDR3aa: CASSSRTGIDFTDTQYF
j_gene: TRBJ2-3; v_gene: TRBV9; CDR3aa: CASSSSGSEQYF
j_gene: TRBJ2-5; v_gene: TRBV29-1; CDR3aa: CSVVRDTETQYF
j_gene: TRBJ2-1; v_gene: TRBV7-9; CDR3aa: CASSLGPISYNEQFF
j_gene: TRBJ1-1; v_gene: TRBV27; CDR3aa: CASSPTGQNTEAFF
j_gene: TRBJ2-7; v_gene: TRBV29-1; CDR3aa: CSVILWGGGYEQYF
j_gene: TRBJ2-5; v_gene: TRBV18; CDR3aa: CASTSGFQETQYF
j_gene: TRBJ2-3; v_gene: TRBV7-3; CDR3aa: CASARGLSTDTQYF
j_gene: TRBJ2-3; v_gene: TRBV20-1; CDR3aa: CSASTGRIPDTQYF
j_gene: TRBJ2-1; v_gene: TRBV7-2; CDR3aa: CASSPDGTLDEQFF
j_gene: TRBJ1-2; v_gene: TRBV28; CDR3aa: CASSFRGPYGYTF
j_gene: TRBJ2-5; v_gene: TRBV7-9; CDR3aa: CASSLAAGTETQYF
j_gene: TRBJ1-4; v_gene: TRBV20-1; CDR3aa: CSARDLAGKGEKLFF